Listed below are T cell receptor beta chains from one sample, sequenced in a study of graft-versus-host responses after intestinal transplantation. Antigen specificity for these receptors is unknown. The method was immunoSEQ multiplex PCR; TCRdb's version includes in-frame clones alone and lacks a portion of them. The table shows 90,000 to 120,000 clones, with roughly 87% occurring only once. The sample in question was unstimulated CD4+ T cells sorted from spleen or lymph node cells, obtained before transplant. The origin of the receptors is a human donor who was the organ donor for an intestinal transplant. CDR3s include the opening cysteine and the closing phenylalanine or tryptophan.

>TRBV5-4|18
CASSLGLAGYSSYNEQFF
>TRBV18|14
CASSADRLNTEAFF
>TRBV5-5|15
CASRSGPRVTDTQYF
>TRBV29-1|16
CSVVGLAGIITYEQYF
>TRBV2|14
CASLEGGITDTQYF
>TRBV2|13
CASKYRAGTEAFF
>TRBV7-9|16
CASSSGRLAGDETQYF
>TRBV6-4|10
CASPAYEQYF
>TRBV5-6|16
CASSLVGTGVQETQYF
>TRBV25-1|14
CASSGTFVNEKLFF
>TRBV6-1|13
CASRPGRGNTIYF
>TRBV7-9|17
CASSSIGGQDSYNEQFF
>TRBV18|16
CASSTLHGTLNTEAFF
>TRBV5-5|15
CASSLDGTGLYGYTF
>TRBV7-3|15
CASSLYGTAYNEQFF
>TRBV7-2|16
CASSASVRAKQETQYF
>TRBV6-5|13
CASSYSQGWSYTF
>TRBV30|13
CAWSTGFRTEAFF
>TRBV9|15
CASSVDLGASGELFF
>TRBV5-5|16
CASSLREAATNEKLFF